This entry lists 25 T cell receptor beta chains sequenced from one sample in a study of T cell responses to AZD1222 COVID-19 vaccine (dated by TCRdb to about 2021). The library was obtained by the immunoSEQ multiplex PCR assay. The clones in this table, taken by TCRdb from immuneACCESS, are in-frame only. Not every clone is retained; where verified, under half of the shortfall comes from an unresolved V gene, and the cause of the rest is unknown. The sample table holds roughly 120,000 clones, of which about 92% were seen once. Approximately 7.9% of the sample comes from the top ten. The time point label, read with the paper, signifies: about 28 days (+/-7) after the second vaccine dose. The sequencing used peripheral blood, collected 28 days after the second AZD1222 dose. All receptors derive from an adult who received the AZD1222 COVID-19 vaccine.

The CDR3 is CASSVDLRGDSYNEQFF. CDR3 bases: TGTGCCAGCAGCGTAGATTTGCGGGGTGACTCATACAATGAGCAGTTCTTC. The J gene is TRBJ2-1, the V gene TRBV9, with a possible D match to TRBD2 (6 bases). The ends were cut back, 0 bases at V and 4 bases at J, with 17 bases in the middle. The germline gives CDR1 SGDLS, CDR2 YYNGEE. CDR3 length equals 17 residues.

This chain joins TRBV5-6 and TRBJ2-1; 15 bases are shared with TRBD2. This CDR3 has 15 amino acids. CDR1 SGHDT and CDR2 YYEEEE come from the germline V gene. V shed 4 bases, J shed 10 bases, and the junction held 6 bases outside the gene matches. For the CDR3, the DNA is TGTGCCAGCAGCCCCGGACTAGCGGGGGGGCTAGAGCAGTTCTTC. Amino acid sequence: CASSPGLAGGLEQFF.

This chain links TRBV5-4 with TRBJ2-3; 10 bases line up with TRBD2. V was pared by 2 bases and J by 6 bases, with 6 bases of the junction left unmatched. The CDR3 length is 15 residues. CDR1 is SGHNT, CDR2 YYREEE, per germline (reference sequence). The CDR3 is CASSLILAGTDTQYF. The CDR3 nucleotides are TGTGCCAGCAGCTTAATACTAGCGGGAACCGATACGCAGTATTTT.

The V gene is TRBV28, the J gene TRBJ2-2; TRBD2 aligns across 8 bases. Per germline, CDR1 MDHEN and CDR2 SYDVKM. The CDR3 covers 14 residues. With V trimmed by 1 base and J by 10 bases, 5 bases remained unmatched. DNA for the CDR3: TGTGCCAGCAGTTTATTCGGGGGGGCCGCGGAGCTGTTTTTT. This sequence encodes CASSLFGGAAELFF. Complete variable domain (other parts from reference TRBV28 and TRBJ2-2): DVKVTQSSRYLVKRTGEKVFLECVQDMDHENMFWYRQDPGLGLRLIYFSYDVKMKEKGDIPEGYSVSREKKERFSLILESASTNQTSMYLCASSLFGGAAELFFGEGSRLTVL.

The chain couples TRBV3-1 (or the pseudogene TRBV3-2) to TRBJ2-7; the match to TRBD1 covers 9 bases. Germline CDR1 reads LGHDT; CDR2 reads YNNKEL (reference sequence). The V gene end was trimmed by 4 bases and the J gene end by 3 bases; junction bases not matched to a gene: 7. The CDR3 loop spans 15 amino acids. DNA for the CDR3: TGTGCCAGCAGCCCCGGACAGGGGATCCTCTACGAGCAGTACTTC. It codes for CASSPGQGILYEQYF.

In this sample, this clone turned up once. The chain carries TRBV4-1 and TRBJ2-7; D gene unclear. The V end was cut by 1 base, the J end by 3 bases, with 10 bases between. Germline V lookup: CDR1 MGHRA, CDR2 YSYEKL. The CDR3 length is 14 residues. This CDR3 reads CASSQANTHYEQYF. CDR3 nucleotides: TGCGCCAGCAGCCAAGCCAACACTCACTACGAGCAGTACTTC.

The J gene is TRBJ2-7, the V gene TRBV4-1; 13 positions agree with TRBD2. CDR1 and CDR2 (germline): MGHRA, YSYEKL. J was trimmed by 7 bases and V by 5 bases; bases with no gene match: 8. CDR3 size: 15 residues. The DNA for the CDR3 is TGCGCCAGCAGCTACTGGACTAGCGGGAGTAATGAGCAGTACTTC. Translated, it gives CASSYWTSGSNEQYF.

This clone has a single count. The chain links TRBV5-1 to TRBJ2-5; D gene unclear. Trimming took off 1 base at V and 3 bases at J, with 7 bases between the two ends. This CDR3 has 13 residues. The V gene's germline CDR1 is SGHRS and CDR2 YFSETQ. CDR3 DNA: TGCGCCAGCAGCTTGATATTCGAAGAGACCCAGTACTTC. Protein product: CASSLIFEETQYF.

The chain joins TRBV7-8 to TRBJ1-4, with TRBD1 matching over 7 bases. J lost 9 bases, V lost 3 bases, and 10 bases had no gene match. From germline, CDR1 is SGHVS and CDR2 FQNEAQ. This CDR3 region has 15 residues. CDR3 residues: CASSLIKTGVKKLFF. The CDR3 DNA sequence: TGTGCCAGCAGCTTGATAAAAACAGGGGTTAAAAAACTGTTTTTT.

Worth noting for this clone: One end of the junction does not line up with germline, which may come from a read error. This chain links TRBV2 with TRBJ2-7; the match to TRBD1 covers 7 bases. Germline CDR1 and CDR2: SNHLY and FYNNEI. CDR3 length: 12 residues. Written as DNA, the CDR3 is TGTGCCAGCAATATATTAGGGGGCATTGAGAACTTC. This sequence encodes CASNILGGIENF.

V gene TRBV5-1 combines with J gene TRBJ2-1, with a weak D call TRBD2 (6 bases). Deletions cut 7 bases from V and 8 bases from J, with 22 bases between. The germline V gene encodes CDR1 SGHRS and CDR2 YFSETQ. The CDR3 totals 15 residues. The CDR3 region is CASRSISGPFDEQFF. As DNA, the CDR3 is TGCGCCAGCCGCTCAATAAGCGGGCCTTTTGATGAGCAGTTCTTC.

The chain employs TRBV7-2 and TRBJ2-7, with TRBD2 matching 9 bases. Per the germline V gene, CDR1 is SGHTA and CDR2 is FQGNSA. V lost 1 base to trimming and J lost 2 bases; unmatched junction nucleotides: 3. The CDR3 length is 15 residues. CDR3 coding DNA: TGTGCCAGCAGCTTAGAAATAGCGGGAGCCTACGAGCAGTACTTC. Translation gives CASSLEIAGAYEQYF.

The chain links TRBV5-4 to TRBJ2-5, with 8 bases that match TRBD1. Germline loops: CDR1 SGHNT, CDR2 YYREEE (reference sequence). CDR3 length equals 15 residues. V lost 4 bases to trimming and J lost 5 bases; unmatched junction nucleotides: 10. CDR3 coding DNA: TGTGCCAGCAGCATGAGGACAGGGCCAGAGGAGACCCAGTACTTC. Encoded protein: CASSMRTGPEETQYF.

This clone was counted once. The chain is built from TRBV2 and TRBJ1-1; possibly TRBD1 for D (5 bases). CDR1 is SNHLY, CDR2 FYNNEI, per germline. Trimming shortened V by 7 bases and J by 5 bases, and 17 bases separated the two germline ends. The CDR3 is 14 residues long. The CDR3 DNA follows: TGTGCCAGCACTATGGCGGGGGTCGGAACTGAAGCTTTCTTT. It is translated as CASTMAGVGTEAFF. Together with reference TRBV2 and TRBJ1-1, the CDR3 gives the full variable domain: EPEVTQTPSHQVTQMGQEVILRCVPISNHLYFYWYRQILGQKVEFLVSFYNNEISEKSEIFDDQFSVERPDGSNFTLKIRSTKLEDSAMYFCASTMAGVGTEAFFGQGTRLTVV.

The chain links TRBV6-5 to TRBJ1-6; no reliable D call. Germline V gives CDR1 MNHEY, CDR2 SVGAGI. This CDR3 region has 12 residues. The V end lost 7 bases, the J end lost 6 bases, and 7 bases lay between the germline ends. The CDR3 loop reads CASTGGNSPLHF. In nucleotides, the CDR3 is TGTGCCAGCACTGGAGGTAATTCACCCCTCCACTTT.

The chain recombines TRBV5-1 with TRBJ2-7; perhaps TRBD2 as D (5 bases). Between the trimmed V and J ends, which lost 1 base and 2 bases, there was a span of 10 bases. The CDR3 spans 14 residues. CDR1 is SGHRS and CDR2 is YFSETQ in the germline V gene. In DNA form, the CDR3 reads TGCGCCAGCAGCTTGCGGGGTACCCCCTACGAGCAGTACTTC. Translating it yields CASSLRGTPYEQYF.

The J gene is TRBJ2-7, the V gene TRBV7-9; no definite D call. V lost 5 bases and J 7 bases, leaving 18 bases between the germline ends. CDR3 size: 14 residues. The germline V gene encodes CDR1 SEHNR and CDR2 FQNEAQ (reference sequence). CDR3 DNA: TGTGCCAGCAGCAAGCCCAGGACCGGCAGTGAGCAGTACTTC. Translation gives CASSKPRTGSEQYF.

The chain joins TRBV9 to TRBJ2-3; 12 bases align to TRBD2. CDR3 length: 18 amino acids. Per the germline V gene, CDR1 is SGDLS and CDR2 is YYNGEE. V lost 0 bases, J lost 0 bases, and 5 bases stayed unmatched. CDR3 DNA: TGTGCCAGCAGCGTAGCACTAGCGGGGGGACCTAGCACAGATACGCAGTATTTT. As protein: CASSVALAGGPSTDTQYF.

This sequence joins TRBV19 and TRBJ1-5; D gene uncertain. Looked up from germline, CDR1 is LNHDA and CDR2 is SQIVND (reference sequence). The CDR3 extends over 16 amino acids. The V and J ends lost 0 bases and 1 base respectively, with 10 bases between them. CDR3 in DNA: TGTGCCAGTAGTATAGATCGAGGTCAAAGCAATCAGCCCCAGCATTTT. Translated, it gives CASSIDRGQSNQPQHF.

This clone is a singleton in its sample. The rearrangement links TRBV3-1 (or the pseudogene TRBV3-2) to TRBJ2-1, with D hard to call. Between the trimmed V and J ends, which lost 1 base and 2 bases, there was a span of 9 bases. CDR3 size: 15 residues. Germline V gene data show CDR1 as LGHDT and CDR2 as YNNKEL (reference sequence). CDR3 sequence (DNA): TGTGCCAGCAGCCAAGGGGTTAGCCCCTACAATGAGCAGTTCTTC. It translates to CASSQGVSPYNEQFF.

This clone occurred once. The V call is TRBV28, the J call TRBJ1-6; a possible D gene is TRBD1 (6 bases). The V gene lost 4 bases and the J gene lost 0 bases, with 13 bases spanning the gap. The germline gives CDR1 MDHEN, CDR2 SYDVKM. The CDR3 consists of 17 residues. CDR3 in amino acids: CASSSAGARSYNSPLHF. CDR3 in DNA: TGTGCCAGCAGTTCTGCGGGGGCCCGCTCCTATAATTCACCCCTCCACTTT.

The chain links TRBV6-5 to TRBJ2-1; 8 bases fit TRBD1. Germline values: CDR1 MNHEY, CDR2 SVGAGI. Trimming took 6 bases from V and 7 from J; bases not matched to a gene: 11. The CDR3 is 15 amino acids. The CDR3 coding sequence is TGTGCCAGCAGCCACAGGGGGACGTTGGGGAATGAGCAGTTCTTC. This translates into CASSHRGTLGNEQFF.

This clone was seen more than once but under ten times. V and J are TRBV5-1 and TRBJ1-6; TRBD1 agrees at 10 bases. Germline trimming cut 7 bases from V and 8 bases from J; bases unmatched to any gene: 6. CDR3 length: 14 residues. Germline lookup yields CDR1 SGHRS and CDR2 YFSETQ. As DNA, the CDR3 is TGCGCCAGCGAATATGGGACAGGGGATTCACCCCTCCACTTT. Its protein product is CASEYGTGDSPLHF.

The V call is TRBV5-1, the J call TRBJ2-1; 7 bases are shared with TRBD1. The junction had 3 bases not matched to a gene; V was cut back by 0 bases and J by 0 bases. There are 16 residues in the CDR3. Germline values: CDR1 SGHRS, CDR2 YFSETQ. The CDR3, as DNA: TGCGCCAGCAGCTTGGGCCACAGGGGCTCCTACAATGAGCAGTTCTTC. It yields the protein CASSLGHRGSYNEQFF. The full variable domain, rest sourced from reference TRBV5-1 and TRBJ2-1, is KAGVTQTPRYLIKTRGQQVTLSCSPISGHRSVSWYQQTPGQGLQFLFEYFSETQRNKGNFPGRFSGRQFSNSRSEMNVSTLELGDSALYLCASSLGHRGSYNEQFFGPGTRLTVL.

V usage is TRBV28 and J usage is TRBJ1-1; possibly TRBD1 for D (5 bases). Germline V gene lookup returns CDR1 MDHEN and CDR2 SYDVKM. Trimming cost V 6 bases and J 0 bases, with 17 bases left between them. CDR3 size: 16 residues. This CDR3 reads CASRVLGESMNTEAFF. The CDR3 nucleotides are TGTGCCAGCAGAGTCCTAGGGGAATCAATGAACACTGAAGCTTTCTTT.